These T cell receptor beta chains were read from a single sample in a study of cytomegalovirus exposure and HLA in healthy donors. This table comes from immunoSEQ multiplex PCR, and its TCRdb copy is limited to in-frame clones, with some not included. The sample holds 55,000 to 75,000 clones, approximately 90% seen once. Sequencing input: PBMCs. Every receptor here comes from a man between 18 and 35 years old in good health and CMV-seronegative. Both conserved end residues are part of each CDR3. A D gene is named only where the DNA matches it firmly. Expanded clones are given a class, and other clones once, few, many or no size at all.

D gene	V gene	J gene	clone size	CDR3 DNA	CDR3 protein
-	TRBV11-2	TRBJ1-5	-	TGTGCCAGCAGCCCGAGCGGCTATAGCAATCAGCCCCAGCATTTT	CASSPSGYSNQPQHF
TRBD1	TRBV5-4	TRBJ1-1	-	TGTGCCAGCAGTTGGGACAGGAACACTGAAGCTTTCTTT	CASSWDRNTEAFF
TRBD2	TRBV7-9	TRBJ2-1	-	TGTGCCAGCAGCAAGACTAGCTGGTCCTACAATGAGCAGTTCTTC	CASSKTSWSYNEQFF
-	TRBV7-2	TRBJ1-4	once	TGTGCCAGCAGCCTATGGGCGGACTGGAGGGAAAAACTGTTTTTT	CASSLWADWREKLFF
-	TRBV28	TRBJ1-5	-	TGTGCCAGCAGTTTAGGGTTTAGGGGTCAGCCCCAGCATTTT	CASSLGFRGQPQHF
-	TRBV19	TRBJ2-7	-	TGTGCCAGTAGCCTACGACTAGACTACGAGCAGTACTTC	CASSLRLDYEQYF
-	TRBV27	TRBJ2-7	-	TGTGCCAGCAGTGAAGGGGCTACCTACTACGAGCAGTACTTC	CASSEGATYYEQYF
-	TRBV6-5	TRBJ1-2	-	TGTGCCAGCAGTTACTCCTGGGCAGGGCAGTCGTCGGGCTACACCTTC	CASSYSWAGQSSGYTF
TRBD1	TRBV11-3	TRBJ2-5	-	TGTGCCAGCAGCCGCCGGACAGGGGGTTTCGAGACCCAGTACTTC	CASSRRTGGFETQYF
TRBD2	TRBV18	TRBJ2-1	-	TGTGCCAGCTCAGCGTCTTCTAGCGGGAGTATCTATGAGCAGTTCTTC	CASSASSSGSIYEQFF
-	TRBV13	TRBJ2-1	-	TGTGCCAGCAGCCCCGGGGTTAGGGATGAGCAGTTCTTC	CASSPGVRDEQFF
TRBD1	TRBV9	TRBJ1-2	-	TGTGCCAGCAGCGCACCGGGACAGGGGGCTTACAACTATGGCTACACCTTC	CASSAPGQGAYNYGYTF
TRBD2	TRBV13	TRBJ2-3	-	TGTGCCAGCAGCTCCGTCGGGGGGGCCACAGATACGCAGTATTTT	CASSSVGGATDTQYF
TRBD2	TRBV7-9	TRBJ2-7	-	TGTGCCAGTAGACGTAGCGGGGTCTCCTACGAGCAGTACTTC	CASRRSGVSYEQYF
-	TRBV5-1	TRBJ2-1	-	TGCGCCAGCAGAGAACGGGAAGCGTACAATGAGCAGTTCTTC	CASREREAYNEQFF
TRBD2	TRBV5-6	TRBJ2-1	-	TGTGCCAGCAGCTTGGTTCTTGCGGGAGGGAGATCGAGGAATGAGCAGTTCTTC	CASSLVLAGGRSRNEQFF
-	TRBV9	TRBJ1-4	-	TGTGCCAGCAGCGTAGGGCACAGATCTAATGAAAAACTGTTTTTT	CASSVGHRSNEKLFF
TRBD2	TRBV27	TRBJ2-1	-	TGTGCCAGCAGTACCCAGAGACTAGCGGGAGAGGGTTACAATGAGCAGTTCTTC	CASSTQRLAGEGYNEQFF
TRBD1	TRBV9	TRBJ2-6	-	TGTGCCAGCAGCGTTGAGGGGGCCCCCCTCAACGTCCTGACTTTC	CASSVEGAPLNVLTF
TRBD2	TRBV5-1	TRBJ2-5	-	TGCGCCAGCAGCTTCAGCGGGGCTCCAGAGACCCAGTACTTC	CASSFSGAPETQYF
-	TRBV18	TRBJ2-7	-	TGTGCCAGCTCAGTTGTTATGGACAGCGCTAACGAGGGCGAGCAGTACTTC	CASSVVMDSANEGEQYF
-	TRBV6-1	TRBJ1-2	once	TGTGCCAGGGCTGGCTACACCTTC	CARAGYTF
TRBD1	TRBV6-4	TRBJ1-2	many	TGTGCCAGCAGTGACGGGACAGGGGGGATTGGCTACACCTTC	CASSDGTGGIGYTF
-	TRBV9	TRBJ1-2	-	TGTGCCAGCAGCAGAGGACAAGGGAACTATGGCTACACCTTC	CASSRGQGNYGYTF
TRBD1	TRBV7-3	TRBJ2-5	-	TGTGCCAGCAGCCTCACCGGGACAGATCTCGAGACCCAGTACTTC	CASSLTGTDLETQYF
-	TRBV20-1	TRBJ2-5	-	TGCAGTGCTAATCTCCAAGAGACCCAGTACTTC	CSANLQETQYF
TRBD2	TRBV2	TRBJ2-7	-	TGTGCCAGCAGTAAAGGGGCTAGCGGGAGCTACGAGCAGTACTTC	CASSKGASGSYEQYF